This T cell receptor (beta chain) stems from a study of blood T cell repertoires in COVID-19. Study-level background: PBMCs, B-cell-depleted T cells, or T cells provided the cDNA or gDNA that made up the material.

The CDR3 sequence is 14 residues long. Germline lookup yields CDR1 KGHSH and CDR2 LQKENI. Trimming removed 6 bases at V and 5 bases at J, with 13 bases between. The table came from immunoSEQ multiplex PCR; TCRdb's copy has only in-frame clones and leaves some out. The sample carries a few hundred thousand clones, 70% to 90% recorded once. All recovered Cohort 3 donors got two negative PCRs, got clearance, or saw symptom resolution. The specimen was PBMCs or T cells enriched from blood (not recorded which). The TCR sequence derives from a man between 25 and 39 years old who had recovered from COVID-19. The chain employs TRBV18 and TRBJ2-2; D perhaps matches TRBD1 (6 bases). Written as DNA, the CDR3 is TGTGCCAGCTCTAAAGACAGGACGACCGGGGAGCTGTTTTTT. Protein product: CASSKDRTTGELFF.